This T cell receptor (beta chain) was identified during a study of technical replicates of blood from a few donors. Using immunoSEQ multiplex PCR, the repertoire was profiled, and TCRdb retains in-frame clones only, with some absent. This table has some 13,000 clones, roughly 94% appearing once. The CDR3 is 18 residues long. Trimming at V came to 2 bases and at J to 3 bases, leaving 9 bases not matched to a gene. CDR1 LNHDA and CDR2 SQIVND come from the germline V gene (reference sequence). The clonotype comes from a human donor in good health. The sequenced material came from PBMCs. V and J are TRBV19 and TRBJ2-6; 8 bases fit TRBD1. Here the CDR3 reads CASSILGQGASGANVLTF. The CDR3, as DNA: TGTGCCAGTAGTATATTGGGGCAGGGGGCAAGTGGGGCCAACGTCCTGACTTTC.